What follows describes a single T cell receptor (beta chain). The data were obtained in a study of blood T cell repertoires in COVID-19. Using immunoSEQ multiplex PCR, the repertoire was profiled, and TCRdb retains in-frame clones only, with some absent. The sample yields roughly 56,000 clones, approximately 83% seen once. Per the germline V gene, CDR1 is SGHNT and CDR2 is YENEEA. The CDR3 is 14 residues long. The V end lost 7 bases, the J end lost 7 bases, and 14 bases lay between the germline ends. The clonotype comes from a human donor in a cohort sampled during active COVID-19. V gene TRBV11-3 combines with J gene TRBJ1-6; D perhaps matches TRBD1 (6 bases). Sequences were obtained from peripheral blood. CDR3 protein: CASNDRTLNSPLHF. The DNA of the CDR3 is TGTGCCAGCAATGACAGGACCCTCAATTCACCCCTCCACTTT.